This TCR beta chain was captured by sequencing in a study of identical twins. Study-level findings and limits: Conclusions were drawn cross-sectionally by statistical analysis, without following the same donors. The study found that models underestimated out-of-frame TCR alpha sharing in monozygotic twins.

A universal primer site was incorporated via template switching, and the cDNA contained unique molecular identifiers. TCRdb reanalysed the 5' RACE reads using MiXCR and keeps one entry per CDR3 protein. The sample holds about 720,000 distinct CDR3 sequences, 8% to 9% seen once. This CDR3 has 15 residues. Trimming left V 1 base short and J 5 bases short, with 14 bases between. CDR1 is LGHNA and CDR2 is YSLEER in the germline V gene. This clonotype was observed many times. Its antigen is as yet unknown. The data also belong to a second study, concerning yellow fever vaccine responses in identical twins. That source reports: Twins' vaccine T cell responses were reported to seem partly convergent and partly personalized.

Sequenced sample: PBMCs. The gene calls are TRBV4-3 and TRBJ2-5; maybe TRBD2 (6 bases). The TCR originated in a woman aged 18-30 years in good health. The CDR3 bases are TGCGCCAGCAGCCAAGGCCCTTCTGGAGGGGAGACCCAGTACTTC. Translation gives CASSQGPSGGETQYF.